This is a list of T cell receptor beta chains from one sample in a study of T cells in localized non-small cell lung cancer. TCRdb's copy holds only in-frame clones and misses some; the assay was immunoSEQ multiplex PCR. The sample consists of some 41,000 clones, approximately 83% of them appearing once. Sequenced here: PBMCs, sampled before any cancer treatment. The receptors derive from a man aged 40-75 years with stage II lung adenocarcinoma. Each CDR3 is given with its conserved first and last residue. D genes are given only for firm matches. Only some rows state a clone size, as once, few, many or a class for expanded clones.

NA	TRBV13	TRBD1	TRBJ2-3	TGTGCCAGCAGCTCAAGCCAGGGGGCAGATACGCAGTATTTT	CASSSSQGADTQYF
few	TRBV7-7	NA	TRBJ1-1	TGTGCTAGCAGCCCCGTCGGAGGGCCGGGAGAAGCTTTCTTT	CASSPVGGPGEAFF
NA	TRBV10-3	NA	TRBJ2-7	TGTGCCATCAGTGACCAAGGGGAGCAGGGCCGCGAGCAGTACTTC	CAISDQGEQGREQYF
NA	TRBV14	NA	TRBJ2-7	TGTGCCAGCAGCCGATCGGACATCTCCTACGAGCAGTACTTC	CASSRSDISYEQYF
NA	TRBV4-1	TRBD1	TRBJ1-2	TGCGCCAGCAGCCAACGACAGGGAAACTATGGCTACACCTTC	CASSQRQGNYGYTF
NA	TRBV28	TRBD2	TRBJ2-5	TGTGCCAGCAGTTTAGATAGGGCTAGCGGGATGAAGGAGACCCAGTACTTC	CASSLDRASGMKETQYF
NA	TRBV7-2	NA	TRBJ2-5	TGTGCCAGCAGCTTAGTAGAGAAGACCCAGTACTTC	CASSLVEKTQYF
NA	TRBV5-4	TRBD1	TRBJ1-2	TGTGCCAGCAGGACAGGGTTCGGGAATGGCTACACCTTC	CASRTGFGNGYTF
NA	TRBV9	NA	TRBJ2-7	TGTGCCAGCAGCTCCCAGCCGGGGCTCTACGAGCAGTACTTC	CASSSQPGLYEQYF
NA	TRBV28	TRBD2	TRBJ2-1	TGTGCCAGCAGTCCCTCTTCTAGCGGGAGATCAAGTGAGCAGTTCTTC	CASSPSSSGRSSEQFF
few	TRBV28	NA	TRBJ1-5	TGTGCCAGCAGTCTTTCAGGGGGCAATCAGCCCCAGCATTTT	CASSLSGGNQPQHF
NA	TRBV10-3	NA	TRBJ2-4	TGTGCCATCAGGCCTTCAGGGGCGGGGGTAAAAAACATTCAGTACTTC	CAIRPSGAGVKNIQYF
NA	TRBV28	NA	TRBJ2-7	TGTGCCAGCAGTTTAGGACAGCAAACCTACGAGCAGTACTTC	CASSLGQQTYEQYF
NA	TRBV2	NA	TRBJ1-6	TGTGCCAGCAGTGAACTCGGGACTTCGAATAATTCACCCCTCCACTTT	CASSELGTSNNSPLHF
NA	TRBV10-3	TRBD1	TRBJ1-1	TGTGCCATCAGCGACAGCCACAAGAAGGGGGCCACTGAAGCTTTCTTT	CAISDSHKKGATEAFF
NA	TRBV9	TRBD1	TRBJ2-5	TGTGCCAGCAGCTTAGGACAGGGGGGACGGGAGACCCAGTACTTC	CASSLGQGGRETQYF
once	TRBV6-5	NA	TRBJ1-2	TGTGCCAGCAGTTACTCGGGGCAGGGAGGCTACACCTTC	CASSYSGQGGYTF
once	TRBV6-6	TRBD1	TRBJ1-6	TGTGCCAGCAGTTACTCGAGGACAGGGGAATCACCCCTCCACTTT	CASSYSRTGESPLHF
NA	TRBV19	NA	TRBJ2-1	TGTGCCAGTAGTATCCGAGGAATCGGGTTAGGCTACAATGAGCAGTTCTTC	CASSIRGIGLGYNEQFF
NA	TRBV19	NA	TRBJ2-2	TGTGCCAGTAGTATAGCGAACACCGGGGAGCTGTTTTTT	CASSIANTGELFF
NA	TRBV9	NA	TRBJ1-2	TGTGCCAGCTCTCAATGGGACGCAGGAGATGGCTACACCTTC	CASSQWDAGDGYTF
few	TRBV7-9	NA	TRBJ1-4	TGTGCCAGCAGCTTAGCGGGACCTCGGGAAAAACTGTTTTTT	CASSLAGPREKLFF
NA	TRBV7-8	TRBD1	TRBJ2-7	TGTGCCAGCAGCCCCCATCGGGACAGGGGATTTTACGAGCAGTACTTC	CASSPHRDRGFYEQYF